These 21 T cell receptor beta chains originate from one sample sequenced in a study of blood T cell repertoires in COVID-19 (dated by TCRdb to about 2020). Library preparation used the immunoSEQ multiplex PCR assay. In its TCRdb copy, this immuneACCESS table keeps in-frame sequences only and misses some clones. Where compared with another copy, unresolved V genes explain less than half of these, and the others have no known cause. This sample has under 250,000 clones in its table, and approximately 91% of those were observed once. The ten largest account for 0.72% of the sample. Sequencing was performed on peripheral blood. These receptors came from a man aged 35-49 years with acute or convalescent COVID-19.

In its sample, this clone was seen once. CDR3 coding DNA: TGTGCCAGCAGCCAAACGACAGGTACTAACTATGGCTACACCTTC. It encodes CASSQTTGTNYGYTF. The chain joins TRBV6-6 to TRBJ1-2; D is perhaps TRBD1 (6 bases). Germline lookup yields CDR1 MNHNY and CDR2 SVGAGI (reference sequence). The length of the CDR3 is 15 residues. V was shortened by 6 bases and J by 0 bases, with 14 bases between the two germline ends.

The chain couples TRBV6-5 to TRBJ1-5; D is perhaps TRBD1 (6 bases). CDR1 is MNHEY, CDR2 SVGAGI, per germline. V was pared by 4 bases and J by 7 bases, with 14 bases between. The CDR3 extends over 14 amino acids. The CDR3 here is CASSSGNRDQPQHF. CDR3 DNA sequence: TGTGCCAGCAGTTCTGGAAACAGGGACCAGCCCCAGCATTTT.

The gene calls are TRBV15 and TRBJ1-1; D is perhaps TRBD1 (6 bases). This CDR3 is built from 14 residues. Trimming left V 5 bases short and J 1 base short, with 11 bases between. The V gene's germline CDR1 is LNHNV and CDR2 YYDKDF (reference sequence). As DNA, the CDR3 is TGTGCCACCAGCTCCCAAGGGGGGAACACTGAAGCTTTCTTT. As protein: CATSSQGGNTEAFF.

This chain uses TRBV2 with TRBJ2-7; 7 bases are a match to TRBD2. The CDR3 has 15 amino acids. J lost 2 bases, V lost 5 bases, and 9 bases had no gene match. Germline CDR1 SNHLY, CDR2 FYNNEI. The CDR3 sequence: CASSIRAGSPYEQYF. The CDR3 nucleotides are TGTGCCAGCAGTATCCGAGCGGGGTCCCCCTACGAGCAGTACTTC.

The chain recombines TRBV5-1 with TRBJ2-3; TRBD1 is a possible D gene (5 bases). The ends were cut back, 3 bases at V and 1 base at J, with 12 bases in the middle. The CDR3 has 15 residues. CDR1 and CDR2 from the germline V gene are SGHRS and YFSETQ. The CDR3 reads CASSSPDSGTDTQYF. In DNA, the CDR3 is TGCGCCAGCAGCTCGCCCGACAGTGGCACAGATACGCAGTATTTT.

The V gene is TRBV11-2, the J gene TRBJ1-4; D remains unclear. In germline, CDR1 is SGHAT, CDR2 FQNNGV. V gave up 1 base and J gave up 0 bases, with 6 bases separating them. This CDR3 is built from 15 residues. The CDR3 sequence: CASSLVSATNEKLFF. CDR3 in DNA: TGTGCCAGCAGCTTAGTTAGTGCAACTAATGAAAAACTGTTTTTT.

This clone came up a few times. The chain uses TRBV19 and TRBJ1-1, with TRBD1 matching over 7 bases. The germline V gene has CDR1 LNHDA and CDR2 SQIVND (reference sequence). The V gene end was trimmed by 1 base and the J gene end by 6 bases; junction bases not matched to a gene: 5. The CDR3 is made up of 14 amino acids. CDR3 sequence (DNA): TGTGCCAGTAGTATAGGTACAAGGGGGCCTGAAGCTTTCTTT. This codes for CASSIGTRGPEAFF.

V gene TRBV28 combines with J gene TRBJ2-1; 9 bases align to TRBD1. The CDR3 loop spans 16 amino acids. With 2 bases clipped from V and 8 bases from J, the junction kept 10 bases outside the gene matches. CDR1 is MDHEN, CDR2 SYDVKM, per germline. The CDR3 bases are TGTGCCAGCAGTTTAGGAACAGGGGGCGCAAACTATGAGCAGTTCTTC. Translating it yields CASSLGTGGANYEQFF.

The chain links TRBV19 to TRBJ2-3, with 8 bases that match TRBD1. Germline lookup yields CDR1 LNHDA and CDR2 SQIVND (reference sequence). The CDR3 has 16 amino acids. V lost 3 bases, J lost 2 bases, and 7 bases stayed unmatched. CDR3 coding DNA: TGTGCCAGTAGTATTCGAGGCAGGGGGCTCACAGATACGCAGTATTTT. Protein product: CASSIRGRGLTDTQYF.

V usage is TRBV30 and J usage is TRBJ1-3; TRBD1 might be the D (5 bases). Trimming took off 2 bases at V and 3 bases at J, with 8 bases between the two ends. The CDR3 covers 13 residues. Germline CDR1 reads GTSNPN; CDR2 reads SVGIG (reference sequence). The DNA for the CDR3 is TGTGCCTGGAGTAGGGGTAATGGAAACACCATATATTTT. It translates to CAWSRGNGNTIYF.

This chain joins TRBV11-1 and TRBJ2-3; D is perhaps TRBD2 (5 bases). The germline V gene has CDR1 SGHAT and CDR2 FQDESV (reference sequence). This CDR3 has 15 amino acids. V shed 5 bases and J shed 5 bases, with 17 bases lying between them. CDR3 sequence (DNA): TGTGCCAGCAGCCAGGCGGGCAGGATCCTAGATACGCAGTATTTT. It is translated as CASSQAGRILDTQYF.

The chain links TRBV10-3 to TRBJ1-2, with a weak D call TRBD1 (6 bases). Trimming took 6 bases from V and 3 from J, leaving 17 bases between them. In germline, CDR1 is ENHRY, CDR2 SYGVKD. This CDR3 has 15 residues. For the CDR3, the DNA is TGTGCCATCAGCCCCTGGGGGGGCGCGGACTATGGCTACACCTTC. Its translation is CAISPWGGADYGYTF.

Only a few counts were recorded for this clone. The V and J genes are TRBV2 and TRBJ2-7; TRBD1 aligns across 7 bases. The CDR3 runs 14 residues. The junction had 9 bases not matched to a gene; V was cut back by 5 bases and J by 5 bases. From germline, CDR1 is SNHLY and CDR2 FYNNEI. The CDR3 spells CASSPDRPPHEQYF. The CDR3 bases are TGTGCCAGCAGTCCGGACAGGCCGCCCCACGAGCAGTACTTC.

The chain joins TRBV5-1 to TRBJ1-2; the match to TRBD1 covers 10 bases. The germline gives CDR1 SGHRS, CDR2 YFSETQ. CDR3 length: 15 amino acids. V lost 0 bases to trimming and J lost 7 bases; unmatched junction nucleotides: 6. The CDR3 DNA sequence: TGCGCCAGCAGCTTGGGAGGACAGGGGGAAGGTGGCTACACCTTC. Its protein is CASSLGGQGEGGYTF.

The table lists this clone with a few counts. The chain combines TRBV10-3 with TRBJ2-5; TRBD2 matches at 14 bases. This CDR3 region has 16 residues. Germline loops: CDR1 ENHRY, CDR2 SYGVKD. After removal of 11 bases from V and 5 bases from J, the junction contained 13 bases not matched to a gene. CDR3 in amino acids: CAVRRGTSGSAETQYF. The CDR3 bases are TGTGCCGTAAGAAGAGGGACTAGCGGGAGTGCTGAGACCCAGTACTTC.

The chain carries TRBV29-1 and TRBJ1-2; 8 bases are shared with TRBD1. The trim removed 4 bases at V and 0 bases at J, leaving 4 bases unmatched. Looked up from germline, CDR1 is SQVTM and CDR2 is ANQGSEA. CDR3 length equals 14 residues. The CDR3 is CSVGGTGTNYGYTF. The CDR3 DNA follows: TGCAGCGTTGGGGGGACAGGCACTAACTATGGCTACACCTTC.

The chain carries TRBV30 and TRBJ2-3; 10 bases align to TRBD1. Per the germline V gene, CDR1 is GTSNPN and CDR2 is SVGIG (reference sequence). V lost 5 bases to trimming and J lost 1 base; unmatched junction nucleotides: 0. This CDR3 has 13 amino acids. This chain's CDR3 is CAWGTGGTDTQYF. CDR3 sequence (DNA): TGTGCCTGGGGGACAGGGGGCACAGATACGCAGTATTTT. The complete variable domain, with remaining parts taken from reference TRBV30 and TRBJ2-3, reads SQTIHQWPATLVQPVGSPLSLECTVEGTSNPNLYWYRQAAGRGLQLLFYSVGIGQISSEVPQNLSASRPQDRQFILSSKKLLLSDSGFYLCAWGTGGTDTQYFGPGTRLTVL.

The table lists this clone with a count of one. The chain recombines TRBV6-5 with TRBJ2-5; D is possibly TRBD1 (6 bases). This CDR3 is built from 13 residues. V lost 6 bases to trimming and J lost 1 base, with 9 bases between them. In germline, CDR1 is MNHEY, CDR2 SVGAGI. CDR3 nucleotides: TGTGCCAGCAGCGGACAGTTCCAAGAGACCCAGTACTTC. Its protein is CASSGQFQETQYF.

This chain links TRBV3-1 (or the pseudogene TRBV3-2) with TRBJ2-7; 7 nucleotides agree with TRBD2. The J segment lost 7 bases and the V segment lost 5 bases, leaving 11 bases of the junction unmatched. Germline CDR1 reads LGHDT; CDR2 reads YNNKEL (reference sequence). The CDR3 runs 14 residues. The CDR3 protein is CASSDGGTAREQYF. As DNA, the CDR3 is TGTGCCAGCAGCGACGGGGGGACCGCGCGGGAGCAGTACTTC.

The rearrangement uses TRBV27 and TRBJ2-1, with 10 bases that match TRBD1. The germline CDR1 and CDR2 sequences are MNHEY and SMNVEV (reference sequence). CDR3 length: 16 residues. The V and J ends lost 5 bases and 7 bases, in that order; junction bases with no gene match: 11. The CDR3 sequence: CASSPRQGARGNEQFF. DNA for the CDR3: TGTGCCAGCAGTCCGAGACAGGGGGCGCGAGGGAATGAGCAGTTCTTC.

CDR3 sequence reads: CASSPGTGFGEQYF. Here the CDR3 DNA reads TGTGCCAGCAGCCCCGGGACAGGGTTCGGGGAGCAGTACTTC. The chain recombines TRBV9 with TRBJ2-7; TRBD1 matches at 9 bases. Looked up from germline, CDR1 is SGDLS and CDR2 is YYNGEE. This CDR3 is 14 amino acids long. V was pared by 4 bases and J by 7 bases, with 9 bases of the junction left unmatched.